The 29 T cell receptor beta chains below come from one sample, sequenced in a study of T cell responses to AZD1222 COVID-19 vaccine. Produced via immunoSEQ multiplex PCR; TCRdb's table is partial and in-frame only. Counted here are 150,000 to 200,000 clones, roughly 92% occurring once; the ten biggest clones make up approximately 2.3%. This sample comprised peripheral blood, obtained on day 0 of AZD1222 vaccination. These receptors came from an adult in good health.

The V and J genes are TRBV6-2 or TRBV6-3 and TRBJ1-5, with D possibly matching TRBD1 (6 bases). V lost 2 bases to trimming and J lost 4 bases, with 12 bases between them. Looked up from germline, CDR1 is MNHEY and CDR2 is SVGEGT. The CDR3 extends over 15 amino acids. The DNA of the CDR3 is TGTGCCAGCAGTTACCAGGGGCGAGGGAATCAGCCCCAGCATTTT. As protein: CASSYQGRGNQPQHF.

This clone was recorded only once. The chain carries TRBV4-3 and TRBJ1-1; 10 bases align to TRBD1. J was trimmed by 7 bases and V by 4 bases; bases with no gene match: 9. The CDR3 spans 15 residues. CDR1 and CDR2 (germline): LGHNA, YSLEER. CDR3 loop: CASSPTTGGGNEAFF. CDR3 nucleotide sequence: TGCGCCAGCAGCCCTACGACAGGGGGCGGGAATGAAGCTTTCTTT.

The V and J genes are TRBV7-2 and TRBJ1-1; 11 bases map to TRBD1. V dropped 4 bases and J dropped 7; count of bases not matched to a gene: 5. CDR3 length: 14 residues. Germline V gene lookup returns CDR1 SGHTA and CDR2 FQGNSA. This chain's CDR3 is CASSSGQGAGEAFF. CDR3 sequence (DNA): TGTGCCAGCAGCTCAGGACAGGGGGCGGGTGAAGCTTTCTTT. Using reference TRBV7-2 and TRBJ1-1 for the parts outside the CDR3, the full variable domain is GAGVSQSPSNKVTEKGKDVELRCDPISGHTALYWYRQSLGQGLEFLIYFQGNSAPDKSGLPSDRFSAERTGGSVSTLTIQRTQQEDSAVYLCASSSGQGAGEAFFGQGTRLTVV.

This chain joins TRBV19 and TRBJ2-2; possibly TRBD2 for D (6 bases). Germline V CDR1 and CDR2: LNHDA, SQIVND (reference sequence). V was shortened by 2 bases and J by 5 bases, with 12 bases between the two germline ends. The CDR3 is 15 amino acids. CDR3 nucleotides: TGTGCCAGTAGTATACAGGGTGGGAGGACCGGGGAGCTGTTTTTT. Encoded protein: CASSIQGGRTGELFF.

This sequence joins TRBV28 and TRBJ2-1; no definite D call. Germline V gene lookup returns CDR1 MDHEN and CDR2 SYDVKM. Trimming left V 2 bases short and J 10 bases short, with 6 bases between. The CDR3 is 11 residues long. CDR3 residues: CASSLGFEQFF. The CDR3 region has the DNA TGTGCCAGCAGTTTAGGATTCGAGCAGTTCTTC. Filled out from reference TRBV28 and TRBJ2-1, the complete variable domain reads DVKVTQSSRYLVKRTGEKVFLECVQDMDHENMFWYRQDPGLGLRLIYFSYDVKMKEKGDIPEGYSVSREKKERFSLILESASTNQTSMYLCASSLGFEQFFGPGTRLTVL.

The CDR3 region is CATNPMGGSYGYTF. The DNA for the CDR3 is TGTGCCACCAACCCGATGGGGGGGTCCTATGGCTACACCTTC. The gene calls are TRBV15 and TRBJ1-2, with D possibly matching TRBD1 (5 bases). V lost 7 bases and J lost 4, with 16 bases in between. Germline CDR1 and CDR2: LNHNV and YYDKDF (reference sequence). This CDR3 spans 14 amino acids.

The sample holds one count of this clone. This sequence joins TRBV4-1 and TRBJ2-1; no definite D call. CDR1 and CDR2 (germline): MGHRA, YSYEKL. Trimming stripped 7 bases from V and 0 bases from J, with 16 bases between. This CDR3 comprises 16 residues. The CDR3 region is CASTRAFPLSYNEQFF. The CDR3 DNA is TGCGCCAGCACCCGCGCCTTTCCGCTCTCCTACAATGAGCAGTTCTTC.

This clone has only one observation. V usage is TRBV5-4 and J usage is TRBJ2-3, with 9 bases aligning to TRBD2. The CDR3 extends over 15 amino acids. Per germline, CDR1 SGHNT and CDR2 YYREEE (reference sequence). With 4 bases clipped from V and 3 bases from J, the junction kept 6 bases outside the gene matches. The DNA of the CDR3 is TGTGCCAGCAGCATGAGCGGGAGGAGTACAGATACGCAGTATTTT. Protein product: CASSMSGRSTDTQYF.

A single count supports this clone. The V and J genes are TRBV5-4 and TRBJ2-7; the D is unclear. This CDR3 spans 13 amino acids. Germline V gives CDR1 SGHNT, CDR2 YYREEE (reference sequence). The V end lost 2 bases, the J end lost 10 bases, and 16 bases lay between the germline ends. DNA for the CDR3: TGTGCCAGCAGCTTACGTTATGTTCCGGAACAGTACTTC. Translation gives CASSLRYVPEQYF.

This chain uses TRBV6-1 with TRBJ2-5; D is undetermined. Germline lookup yields CDR1 MNHNS and CDR2 SASEGT. V was trimmed by 3 bases and J by 5 bases, leaving 7 bases between them. This CDR3 has 12 residues. CDR3 sequence (DNA): TGTGCCAGCAGTGATCTAGGGGAGACCCAGTACTTC. This encodes CASSDLGETQYF.

The chain carries TRBV27 and TRBJ2-3; 16 bases line up with TRBD2. The trim removed 6 bases at V and 2 bases at J, leaving 8 bases unmatched. CDR1 MNHEY and CDR2 SMNVEV come from the germline V gene (reference sequence). The CDR3 is made up of 18 amino acids. CDR3 in DNA: TGTGCCAGCAGGGGATTGGGACTAGCGGGGGGGATCACAGATACGCAGTATTTT. This codes for CASRGLGLAGGITDTQYF.

V gene TRBV7-9 combines with J gene TRBJ2-1; possible D gene TRBD2, 6 bases. Trimming removed 5 bases at V and 5 bases at J, with 16 bases between. Germline lookup yields CDR1 SEHNR and CDR2 FQNEAQ (reference sequence). The CDR3 is 15 amino acids. CDR3 sequence reads: CASSHSGVINNEQFF. The CDR3, as DNA: TGTGCCAGCAGCCATAGCGGTGTTATAAACAATGAGCAGTTCTTC.

This clone was observed a single time. J is TRBJ2-3 and V is TRBV5-1; D possibly matches TRBD1 or TRBD2 (5 bases each). V gave up 3 bases and J gave up 0 bases, with 11 bases separating them. Germline CDR1 SGHRS, CDR2 YFSETQ. This CDR3 region has 15 residues. The CDR3 DNA reads TGCGCCAGCAGCTCGGGGACGTATAGCACAGATACGCAGTATTTT. Translating it yields CASSSGTYSTDTQYF.

The chain employs TRBV2 and TRBJ2-3; 7 positions agree with TRBD2. CDR1 and CDR2 from the germline V gene are SNHLY and FYNNEI. This CDR3 has 14 residues. V shed 8 bases, J shed 2 bases, and the junction held 7 bases outside the gene matches. The CDR3 is CASCRTRNTDTQYF. CDR3 nucleotide sequence: TGTGCCAGCTGCCGGACTAGGAACACAGATACGCAGTATTTT.

For the CDR3, the DNA is TGTGCCAGCACTGGTGGGACCGACAATGAGCAGTTCTTC. This sequence encodes CASTGGTDNEQFF. The chain combines TRBV6-5 with TRBJ2-1; the D gene could be TRBD1 or TRBD2 (5 bases each). The CDR3 extends over 13 amino acids. Germline CDR1 MNHEY, CDR2 SVGAGI. The V and J ends lost 7 bases and 5 bases respectively, with 12 bases between them.

The V and J genes are TRBV5-1 and TRBJ2-2, with 8 bases identical to TRBD1. The V gene end was trimmed by 4 bases and the J gene end by 4 bases; junction bases not matched to a gene: 6. The germline gives CDR1 SGHRS, CDR2 YFSETQ. This CDR3 is built from 15 residues. The DNA for the CDR3 is TGCGCCAGCAGCCCACCCACAGGGGGCACCGGGGAGCTGTTTTTT. Its translation is CASSPPTGGTGELFF.

The chain links TRBV11-2 to TRBJ2-7; 7 positions agree with TRBD1. Germline V gene lookup returns CDR1 SGHAT and CDR2 FQNNGV. After removal of 6 bases from V and 6 bases from J, the junction contained 5 bases not matched to a gene. The CDR3 consists of 12 residues. This chain's CDR3 is CASRQGVVEQYF. CDR3 nucleotides: TGTGCCAGCAGGCAGGGGGTAGTCGAGCAGTACTTC. Supplemented by reference TRBV11-2 and TRBJ2-7, the full variable domain reads EAGVAQSPRYKIIEKRQSVAFWCNPISGHATLYWYQQILGQGPKLLIQFQNNGVVDDSQLPKDRFSAERLKGVDSTLKIQPAKLEDSAVYLCASRQGVVEQYFGPGTRLTVT.

CDR3 bases: TGTGCCAGCAGCTTAAATGCTGGAGAGACCCAGTACTTC. Residues: CASSLNAGETQYF. The chain joins TRBV7-9 to TRBJ2-5; D gene uncertain. CDR1 SEHNR and CDR2 FQNEAQ come from the germline V gene (reference sequence). The CDR3 has 13 amino acids. V lost 2 bases, J lost 4 bases, and 8 bases lay in between.

V is TRBV19 and J is TRBJ1-2, with unresolved D. The germline CDR1 and CDR2 sequences are LNHDA and SQIVND (reference sequence). The CDR3 loop spans 13 amino acids. V was trimmed by 8 bases and J by 1 base, leaving 11 bases between them. CDR3: CASFFSVNYGYTF. The CDR3 DNA is TGTGCCAGTTTCTTCAGTGTTAACTATGGCTACACCTTC.

This clone was recorded once. The genes are TRBV27 and TRBJ2-1, with D perhaps assigned TRBD1 or TRBD2 (6 bases each). Deletions cut 8 bases from V and 6 bases from J, with 17 bases between. This CDR3 region has 14 residues. Germline V gene data show CDR1 as MNHEY and CDR2 as SMNVEV (reference sequence). CDR3 protein: CASSSGGGGNEQFF. The CDR3 nucleotides read TGTGCCAGCTCGAGCGGAGGGGGTGGCAATGAGCAGTTCTTC.

This clone was detected only once. The chain recombines TRBV28 with TRBJ1-5; weak D call: TRBD1 (5 bases). Germline-derived CDR1 and CDR2 are MDHEN and SYDVKM. The CDR3 spans 12 residues. The V gene lost 7 bases and the J gene lost 6 bases, with 10 bases spanning the gap. In nucleotides, the CDR3 is TGTGCCAGCACCTGGGGGGGTCAGCCCCAGCATTTT. This sequence encodes CASTWGGQPQHF.

This clone has only a few counts. This chain connects TRBV7-8 to TRBJ1-5; TRBD1 matches at 10 bases. Germline V gene sequence: CDR1 SGHVS, CDR2 FQNEAQ. This CDR3 is built from 16 residues. The V segment lost 4 bases and the J segment 5 bases; nucleotides outside the gene matches: 8. The CDR3 DNA reads as TGTGCCAGCAGCTCCTCCCCGACAGGGGGCTATCAGCCCCAGCATTTT. It yields the protein CASSSSPTGGYQPQHF.

V usage is TRBV9 and J usage is TRBJ1-5, with TRBD1 as a possible D gene (5 bases). The CDR3 consists of 15 residues. The V end lost 1 base, the J end lost 6 bases, and 14 bases lay between the germline ends. The V gene's germline CDR1 is SGDLS and CDR2 YYNGEE. As DNA, the CDR3 is TGTGCCAGCAGCGTACACTGGGGCGCCGGTCAGCCCCAGCATTTT. Protein sequence: CASSVHWGAGQPQHF.

This chain links TRBV4-1 with TRBJ2-2, with D maybe TRBD2 (5 bases). CDR3 length: 13 amino acids. Germline V lookup: CDR1 MGHRA, CDR2 YSYEKL. Between the trimmed V and J ends, which lost 3 bases and 8 bases, there was a span of 10 bases. The DNA of the CDR3 is TGCGCCAGCAGCCATGGAGGAACGGGGGAGCTGTTTTTT. Its protein is CASSHGGTGELFF.

The chain uses TRBV7-2 and TRBJ2-3; 14 bases fit TRBD2. Trimming cost V 0 bases and J 8 bases; bases outside gene matches: 7. There are 17 residues in the CDR3. Germline V gives CDR1 SGHTA, CDR2 FQGNSA. The DNA of the CDR3 is TGTGCCAGCAGCTTAGCCCTGACTAGCGGGGGGGCGGGTACGCAGTATTTT. This encodes CASSLALTSGGAGTQYF.

This chain connects TRBV4-1 to TRBJ2-7; 11 bases map to TRBD2. The ends lost 2 bases at V and 4 bases at J; junction bases unmatched: 4. This CDR3 comprises 15 residues. Germline CDR1 is MGHRA and CDR2 is YSYEKL. The CDR3 DNA reads TGCGCCAGCAGCCAATTAGCGGGAGGGTCTTACGAGCAGTACTTC. Amino acid sequence: CASSQLAGGSYEQYF.

CDR3 residues: CASSGVHGGAVRGEQYF. The CDR3 DNA reads as TGTGCCAGCAGTGGGGTCCATGGGGGGGCTGTGAGGGGCGAGCAGTACTTC. J is TRBJ2-7 and V is TRBV6-1; maybe TRBD2 (7 bases). V lost 4 bases to trimming and J lost 6 bases, with 25 bases between them. Germline lookup yields CDR1 MNHNS and CDR2 SASEGT. The CDR3 contains 17 residues.

The chain combines TRBV7-9 with TRBJ1-2; unclear D gene. The CDR3 loop spans 14 amino acids. Germline loops: CDR1 SEHNR, CDR2 FQNEAQ (reference sequence). V was shortened by 0 bases and J by 4 bases, with 9 bases between the two germline ends. The CDR3 nucleotides read TGTGCCAGCAGCTTAGCAGACATCGTCTATGGCTACACCTTC. It specifies CASSLADIVYGYTF.

The chain couples TRBV5-1 to TRBJ2-5, with a weak D call TRBD1 (6 bases). Trimming cost V 3 bases and J 5 bases, with 14 bases left between them. From germline, CDR1 is SGHRS and CDR2 YFSETQ. There are 14 residues in the CDR3. The CDR3 loop is CASSSAPGEETQYF. DNA for the CDR3: TGCGCCAGCAGCTCGGCCCCAGGGGAGGAGACCCAGTACTTC.